Listed here are 7 T cell receptor beta chains from one sample, sequenced in a study of shared clonotypes between healthy human individuals (dated by TCRdb to the early 2020s). Libraries were prepared through the immunoSEQ multiplex PCR assay. What TCRdb holds here is the immuneACCESS table cut down to in-frame rearrangements. Part of the clones is not present; checked against another copy, under half of the missing clones reflect an unresolved V gene, and the others are unexplained. In all, the sample holds some 360,000 clones, and 70% to 75% of those were seen once. The ten largest clones capture around 9.3% of the sample. Input material: memory CD4+ T cells sorted from blood. The label giving this sample's cell subset or site can be read as: CD45RA-negative fraction. The receptors stem from a man aged 25-45 years in good health.

This clone was picked up one time. The chain combines TRBV29-1 with TRBJ2-4; D is unclear. There are 11 residues in the CDR3. CDR1 and CDR2 (germline): SQVTM, ANQGSEA. Trimming stripped 5 bases from V and 5 bases from J, with 7 bases between. CDR3 protein: CSVPLQNIQYF. The CDR3, as DNA: TGCAGCGTTCCCTTACAAAACATTCAGTACTTC.

This chain links TRBV2 with TRBJ1-2, with D tentatively TRBD1 (6 bases). Germline loops: CDR1 SNHLY, CDR2 FYNNEI. V was clipped by 4 bases and J by 7 bases, with 13 bases between them. The CDR3 has 13 residues. The CDR3: CASSGQVFSGYTF. CDR3 in DNA: TGTGCCAGCAGTGGACAGGTGTTTAGTGGCTACACCTTC. The variable domain in full, with the rest retrieved from reference TRBV2 and TRBJ1-2, is EPEVTQTPSHQVTQMGQEVILRCVPISNHLYFYWYRQILGQKVEFLVSFYNNEISEKSEIFDDQFSVERPDGSNFTLKIRSTKLEDSAMYFCASSGQVFSGYTFGSGTRLTVV.

This rearrangement joins TRBV6-6 to TRBJ2-5; D gene ambiguous. V lost 6 bases to trimming and J lost 4 bases, with 12 bases between them. Germline CDR1 reads MNHNY; CDR2 reads SVGAGI (reference sequence). This CDR3 is built from 13 residues. CDR3 sequence: CASRWGSRETQYF. The CDR3 region has the DNA TGTGCCAGCAGGTGGGGTAGTAGAGAGACCCAGTACTTC.

V and J are TRBV4-1 and TRBJ2-1, with D tentatively TRBD1 (8 bases). The CDR3 sequence is 15 residues long. V dropped 5 bases and J dropped 4 bases, with 15 bases sitting between them. CDR1 is MGHRA, CDR2 YSYEKL, per germline. CDR3 region: CASSTGGARYNEQFF. CDR3 DNA sequence: TGCGCCAGCAGCACAGGGGGGGCGCGGTACAATGAGCAGTTCTTC.

V and J are TRBV5-5 and TRBJ2-7, with 7 nucleotides matching TRBD2. Germline V CDR1 and CDR2: SGHKS, YYEKEE (reference sequence). CDR3 length equals 14 residues. V gave up 2 bases and J gave up 5 bases; unmatched junction bases: 7. CDR3: CASSFPGTKDEQYF. For the CDR3, the DNA is TGTGCCAGCAGCTTCCCCGGGACTAAGGACGAGCAGTACTTC.

V usage is TRBV5-5 and J usage is TRBJ2-5, with 10 bases fitting TRBD2. CDR1 SGHKS and CDR2 YYEKEE come from the germline V gene (reference sequence). Losses at the gene ends were 3 bases for V and 1 base for J; bases not matched to a gene: 3. This CDR3 is 15 amino acids long. The CDR3 loop reads CASSYLAGVQETQYF. For the CDR3, the DNA is TGTGCCAGCAGCTACCTAGCGGGGGTCCAAGAGACCCAGTACTTC. The entire variable domain, with the rest obtained from reference TRBV5-5 and TRBJ2-5, is as follows: DAGVTQSPTHLIKTRGQQVTLRCSPISGHKSVSWYQQVLGQGPQFIFQYYEKEERGRGNFPDRFSARQFPNYSSELNVNALLLGDSALYLCASSYLAGVQETQYFGPGTRLLVL.

This clone was picked up a small number of times. The chain has TRBV9 and TRBJ2-1; 9 nucleotides line up with TRBD1. CDR3 length: 17 amino acids. V shed 0 bases and J 4 bases; nucleotides not matched to a gene: 8. CDR1 is SGDLS, CDR2 YYNGEE, per germline. The chain's CDR3 is CASSVVAGTGTYNEQFF. The CDR3 nucleotides are TGTGCCAGCAGCGTAGTAGCCGGGACAGGGACATACAATGAGCAGTTCTTC.